This T cell receptor (beta chain) was recorded in a study of cytomegalovirus exposure and HLA in healthy donors (dated 2017 in TCRdb). Regarding the research as a whole: According to a later analysis, one platform produced both the roughly 110 validation repertoires and the 720 or so repertoires of the first cohort. The study aimed to test whether cataloging public T cell receptors could reveal signatures of past pathogen exposure. Besides the first cohort of under 700 subjects, a separate validation cohort made up of 90 to 150 different subjects was used. The study combined high-throughput TCR immunosequencing, statistical association of individual TCRs with disease status, and machine learning to predict cytomegalovirus infection status. On the study overall, not on this receptor specifically: The authors suggested that the approach could potentially be extended to other disease states and immunological phenotypes. Three of the identified cytomegalovirus-associated TCR beta chains were confirmed in vitro to be specific for cytomegalovirus antigens. A later analysis lacked HLA typing for the validation cohort, so it scored co-occurrence in that cohort across all 120 repertoires. The study listed around 160 TCR beta chains as associated with cytomegalovirus. Most TCR sequences were observed very rarely across donors, whereas some public TCRs were present in many individuals. Subsequent analysis determined that TCRs grouped into clusters in the first cohort also showed a tendency toward co-occurrence across the 90 to 150 validation repertoires, and roughly 95% of cluster scores exceeded 0. Cytomegalovirus status was reported to be diagnosed by the classifier with high specificity and sensitivity in both the original and validation cohorts.

Points on this clone: It lacks a known antigen. No clone much larger than this one lies a single base away; base qualities are absent.

At the junction V is shortened by 1 base and J by 3 bases, with 6 bases in between. The CDR3 measures 13 amino acids from cysteine to phenylalanine. The kept DNA is CDR3 alone, 39 bases in frame from the first base. CDR1 and CDR2, per the germline V gene, are KGHSH and LQKENI. Receptors were amplified or captured by the immunoSEQ multiplex PCR assay. The authors processed their data as follows. A statistical classification framework was developed to diagnose cytomegalovirus status using the catalog of TCR beta chain sequences. TCRdb took this table from immuneACCESS and kept in-frame rearrangements with V and J called. Such tables lack part of the clones; where checked against another copy, unresolved V genes explain under half of the gap, and the rest is unexplained. The V and J calls and clone size were taken over from that table, and D and trimming were inferred from the DNA. The sample table contains about 200,000 clones; only one count was recorded for roughly 82% of them. The leading ten clones occupy roughly 13% of the sample.

The donors were included in the validation cohort of around 120 subjects, a group kept apart from the approximately 700-subject first cohort. This clonotype originated in a woman between 25 and 40 years old in good health and CMV-seropositive. In this chain, TRBV18 is recombined with TRBJ1-2, with the D gene not clear enough to name. The sample comprised PBMCs. The DNA sequence is as follows: TGTGCCAGCTCACCACAGGAGGACTATGGCTACACCTTC. This is translated as CASSPQEDYGYTF.